This section outlines one TCR beta chain sequence together with its context. Its antigen is still unknown. Nothing much larger sits one base from this clone, and base qualities are not available. Based on the germline V gene (reference sequence), the CDR1 and CDR2 sequences are DFQATT and SNEGSKA. Measured from the cysteine to the phenylalanine, the CDR3 is 15 residues long. The entry retains the CDR3 DNA only, 45 bases that are in frame from base 1. Clipping removes 2 bases from V and 0 bases from J, with 2 as the unmatched junction base count. The protocol used for the library was PCR. The sequencer was an Illumina HiSeq 2000. TCRdb reworked the public reads: Q25 trimming with fastp, MiXCR clone assembly, productive beta chains retained. Rows are unified per CDR3 protein, each entry keeping the most common DNA and genes. The table for this sample lists roughly 79,000 distinct CDR3 sequences; roughly 49% of them were counted only once. The ten largest clones take up about 9.9% of the sample.

The data stem from a study of CDR3 diversity in severe acne (dated by TCRdb to about 2019). The material sequenced was blood. The source of this sequence is a male donor with severe acne vulgaris. The receptor chain draws on TRBV20-1 and TRBJ2-7; TRBD2 matches 12 bases in the middle. The CDR3 in this case is CSARRLAGDSYEQYF. The DNA sequence reads TGCAGTGCTAGAAGACTAGCGGGAGACTCCTACGAGCAGTACTTC.